The sequence of this T cell receptor (beta chain) was determined in a study of blood T cell repertoires in COVID-19. For the study at large: The samples span acute and convalescent COVID-19 from the United States, Italy and Spain. The analysed material was cDNA or gDNA that came from T cells, B-cell-depleted T cells, or PBMCs.

In the original workflow: Amplification of reference gene primers was used by the study to estimate nucleated cell counts. The method was immunoSEQ multiplex PCR; TCRdb's version includes in-frame clones alone and lacks a portion of them. For V, J and clone size, that table is used; D and trimming come from the DNA. The sample shows over 250,000 clones, around 86% of them seen only once. The V end was cut by 10 bases, the J end by 5 bases, with 27 bases between. Germline V lookup: CDR1 SGHTS, CDR2 YDEGEE. This CDR3 spans 16 amino acids. The rearrangement uses TRBV5-8 and TRBJ1-1, with unresolved D. The receptor comes from a middle-aged man who had recovered from COVID-19. The sequencing sample was made of peripheral blood. Written as DNA, the CDR3 is TGTGCCTCTTCCCGGACTGCCTCCAAGCTCCGAACTGAAGCTTTCTTT. Amino acid sequence: CASSRTASKLRTEAFF.